These 15 T cell receptor beta chains were all obtained from the same sample, sequenced in a study of control samples from healthy donors and cancer patients. The data were produced by immunoSEQ multiplex PCR, yet TCRdb's version contains in-frame clones alone and is incomplete. This sample yields some 120,000 clones, of which approximately 90% are seen a single time; around 8.9% belongs to the top ten. The sequenced sample consisted of blood. The receptor source for this set is a man in his late teens or twenties in good health.

The chain links TRBV18 to TRBJ2-2; TRBD2 agrees at 8 bases. Germline CDR1 reads KGHSH; CDR2 reads LQKENI. V lost 0 bases, J lost 0 bases, and 0 bases stayed unmatched. The CDR3 runs to 16 residues. The CDR3 protein is CASSPPGLANTGELFF. DNA of the CDR3: TGTGCCAGCTCACCACCGGGACTAGCGAACACCGGGGAGCTGTTTTTT. Together with reference TRBV18 and TRBJ2-2, the CDR3 gives the full variable domain: NAGVMQNPRHLVRRRGQEARLRCSPMKGHSHVYWYRQLPEEGLKFMVYLQKENIIDESGMPKERFSAEFPKEGPSILRIQQVVRGDSAAYFCASSPPGLANTGELFFGEGSRLTVL.

The chain carries TRBV19 and TRBJ2-7; D remains ambiguous. CDR3 length equals 15 residues. Trimming removed 6 bases from V and 0 bases from J, with 15 bases in between. CDR1 and CDR2 (germline): LNHDA, SQIVND (reference sequence). The CDR3 loop reads CASSLQGISSYEQYF. CDR3 DNA: TGTGCCAGTAGCCTACAAGGAATTAGCTCCTACGAGCAGTACTTC.

The V gene is TRBV5-1, the J gene TRBJ2-7; D gene uncertain. The germline gives CDR1 SGHRS, CDR2 YFSETQ. V dropped 0 bases and J dropped 4 bases, with 5 bases sitting between them. The CDR3 runs to 12 residues. In DNA, the CDR3 is TGCGCCAGCAGCTTGGTGGAGTACGAGCAGTACTTC. It specifies CASSLVEYEQYF.

V gene TRBV5-6 combines with J gene TRBJ2-7; the D is unclear. Germline-derived CDR1 and CDR2 are SGHDT and YYEEEE. The CDR3 runs to 13 residues. The V and J ends lost 1 base and 2 bases respectively, with 7 bases between them. The CDR3 reads CASSLTEAYEQYF. The CDR3 DNA reads as TGTGCCAGCAGCTTGACCGAAGCCTACGAGCAGTACTTC.

The sample holds a few counts of this clone. The rearrangement links TRBV5-6 to TRBJ2-1; 14 bases agree with TRBD2. The V gene end was trimmed by 5 bases and the J gene end by 4 bases; junction bases not matched to a gene: 8. CDR3 size: 17 residues. From germline, CDR1 is SGHDT and CDR2 YYEEEE. The CDR3 sequence is CASSSTSGGDTYNEQFF. The CDR3 DNA is TGTGCCAGCAGTTCGACTAGCGGGGGGGACACGTACAATGAGCAGTTCTTC. The whole variable domain, filled in from reference TRBV5-6 and TRBJ2-1, reads DAGVTQSPTHLIKTRGQQVTLRCSPKSGHDTVSWYQQALGQGPQFIFQYYEEEERQRGNFPDRFSGHQFPNYSSELNVNALLLGDSALYLCASSSTSGGDTYNEQFFGPGTRLTVL.

The chain carries TRBV5-1 and TRBJ2-3; D is uncertain. The germline V gene encodes CDR1 SGHRS and CDR2 YFSETQ. The CDR3 consists of 15 residues. V was trimmed by 1 base and J by 2 bases, leaving 11 bases between them. In DNA, the CDR3 is TGCGCCAGCAGCTTGTCTCTCCTAACCACAGATACGCAGTATTTT. The encoded protein is CASSLSLLTTDTQYF.

The genes are TRBV12-3 or TRBV12-4 and TRBJ2-5; TRBD1 matches at 8 bases. V gave up 5 bases and J gave up 4 bases; unmatched junction bases: 3. This CDR3 comprises 13 residues. The CDR3 DNA reads as TGTGCCAGCAGTCCAGGGGGCGGAGAGACCCAGTACTTC. This codes for CASSPGGGETQYF.

This clone has just one count. This CDR3 is CASSHEDRGDSYEQYF. For the CDR3, the DNA is TGTGCCAGCAGCCACGAGGACAGGGGGGACTCCTACGAGCAGTACTTC. This chain joins TRBV21-1 and TRBJ2-7; the table's D call TRBD1 went unverified against the DNA. TRBV21-1 is assigned pseudogene status. This CDR3 comprises 16 residues.

J is TRBJ2-7 and V is TRBV5-1, with D perhaps TRBD1 or TRBD2 (5 bases each). CDR3 length equals 13 residues. The V and J ends lost 0 bases and 5 bases respectively, with 9 bases between them. Germline CDR1 reads SGHRS; CDR2 reads YFSETQ. The CDR3 nucleotides read TGCGCCAGCAGCTTGGGGGGGTCCAACGAGCAGTACTTC. Amino acid sequence: CASSLGGSNEQYF.

A note on this clone: At one boundary the junction diverges from the germline segment, which might be a read error. The chain combines TRBV5-1 with TRBJ2-5, with 9 bases matching TRBD2. The CDR3 consists of 16 residues. Per germline, CDR1 SGHRS and CDR2 YFSETQ. The chain's CDR3 is CARSPTPRGGGETQYF. CDR3 sequence (DNA): TGCGCCCGCAGCCCAACTCCTCGCGGGGGGGGAGAGACCCAGTACTTC.

This clone has at least ten counts. The same CDR3 is also encoded by other DNA sequences in this sample. The CDR3 here is CAWSVLFQDREGNTGELFF. The CDR3, as DNA: TGTGCCTGGAGTGTGCTCTTCCAGGACAGGGAAGGGAACACCGGGGAGCTGTTTTTT. The rearrangement links TRBV30 to TRBJ2-2, with 8 bases fitting TRBD1. Germline CDR1 GTSNPN, CDR2 SVGIG (reference sequence). This CDR3 contains 19 residues. The junction had 13 bases not matched to a gene; V was cut back by 0 bases and J by 1 base.

CDR3 nucleotide sequence: TGTGCCAGCAAGATTCATAGCGGGGCACCGCAGTATTTT. This gives the protein CASKIHSGAPQYF. This chain links TRBV21-1 with TRBJ2-3; TRBD2 is taken as the D call from the table, unchecked against the DNA. TRBV21-1 is a pseudogene. The CDR3 extends over 13 amino acids.

The chain is built from TRBV10-3 and TRBJ2-3; D is uncertain. Trimming removed 3 bases at V and 4 bases at J, with 2 bases between. This CDR3 spans 11 amino acids. Germline V gene data show CDR1 as ENHRY and CDR2 as SYGVKD. CDR3 loop: CAISESDTQYF. The CDR3 bases are TGTGCCATCAGTGAATCAGATACGCAGTATTTT.

The V and J genes are TRBV5-1 and TRBJ1-4; 12 nucleotides match TRBD1. The CDR3 is made up of 15 amino acids. From germline, CDR1 is SGHRS and CDR2 YFSETQ. The trim removed 4 bases at V and 7 bases at J, leaving 5 bases unmatched. The CDR3 loop is CASSPRGQGAEKLFF. In nucleotides, the CDR3 is TGCGCCAGCAGCCCCCGGGGACAGGGGGCTGAAAAACTGTTTTTT.

This rearrangement joins TRBV5-1 to TRBJ2-1; tentative D call: TRBD2 (6 bases). The V and J ends lost 1 base and 7 bases respectively, with 18 bases between them. This CDR3 has 16 amino acids. Germline V gives CDR1 SGHRS, CDR2 YFSETQ. CDR3 DNA sequence: TGCGCCAGCAGCTTGCCGGCACTAGCCCCGAAGAATGAGCAGTTCTTC. Translation gives CASSLPALAPKNEQFF.